The source of this T cell receptor beta chain is a study of T-cell reconstitution after alpha-beta-depleted transplantation in children. Broader study findings: Several hundred expanded graft clones reportedly supplied alpha-beta T cells about two months after transplant. Counts and diversity of T cells one year after transplant came mostly from newly produced T cells.

Researchers prepared the TCRbeta library using unique molecular identifiers, the study reports. In TCRdb, the PCR reads were re-called with MiXCR into one record per CDR3 protein. The sample includes hundreds of thousands of distinct CDR3 sequences, around a sixth of them seen just once. This clonotype has more than one count but fewer than ten. What it binds is unknown. CDR1 MDHEN and CDR2 SYDVKM come from the germline V gene. The V end was cut by 3 bases, the J end by 1 base, with 12 bases between. The CDR3 sequence is 16 residues long. This TCR came from a male patient aged 2 to 9 who had a stem cell transplant for acute lymphoblastic leukemia, so the T cells may come from the graft donor. The chain combines TRBV28 with TRBJ2-2; D possibly corresponds to TRBD2 (6 bases). The sample in question was PBMCs, mostly from graft donor cells, obtained 360 days after TCRalphabeta/CD19-depleted stem cell transplant. The CDR3: CASSFAGTLNTGELFF. CDR3 bases: TGTGCCAGCAGTTTCGCGGGGACTTTGAACACCGGGGAGCTGTTTTTT. Full variable domain (remainder filled in from reference TRBV28 and TRBJ2-2): DVKVTQSSRYLVKRTGEKVFLECVQDMDHENMFWYRQDPGLGLRLIYFSYDVKMKEKGDIPEGYSVSREKKERFSLILESASTNQTSMYLCASSFAGTLNTGELFFGEGSRLTVL.